These 24 T cell receptor beta chains originate from one sample sequenced in a study of blood T cell repertoires in COVID-19. The method was immunoSEQ multiplex PCR; TCRdb's version includes in-frame clones alone and lacks a portion of them. The table includes around 99,000 clones, 90% detected once. The sequencing input was peripheral blood. The receptors stem from a man aged 50 to 60 with acute or convalescent COVID-19.

The rearrangement uses TRBV10-1 and TRBJ2-2; 10 nucleotides align to TRBD1. Germline values: CDR1 WNHNN, CDR2 SYGVQD (reference sequence). V shed 9 bases and J 5 bases; nucleotides not matched to a gene: 3. The CDR3 covers 13 residues. CDR3 in amino acids: CASWDRGTGELFF. The DNA for the CDR3 is TGCGCCAGTTGGGACAGGGGAACCGGGGAGCTGTTTTTT.

This chain uses TRBV6-5 with TRBJ1-1, with a possible D match to TRBD1 (5 bases). V lost 4 bases, J lost 0 bases, and 9 bases lay in between. CDR1 and CDR2 from the germline V gene are MNHEY and SVGAGI. This CDR3 has 14 residues. CDR3 protein: CASSFQGLNTEAFF. The CDR3, as DNA: TGTGCCAGCAGTTTCCAGGGTCTGAACACTGAAGCTTTCTTT.

The chain recombines TRBV19 with TRBJ1-5, with 8 bases lining up with TRBD1. The V and J ends lost 3 bases and 4 bases, in that order; junction bases with no gene match: 11. The CDR3 is 17 residues long. CDR1 and CDR2 (germline): LNHDA, SQIVND (reference sequence). The CDR3 reads CASSILLMGQANQPQHF. The CDR3 DNA follows: TGTGCCAGTAGTATTTTATTGATGGGACAGGCGAATCAGCCCCAGCATTTT.

This clone showed up just a few times. In nucleotides, the CDR3 is TGTGCCACCCGTCGGACAGGCGATATCAATCAGCCCCAGCATTTT. It translates to CATRRTGDINQPQHF. The genes are TRBV6-5 and TRBJ1-5; 7 bases are a match to TRBD1. V shed 10 bases, J shed 3 bases, and the junction held 12 bases outside the gene matches. Germline values: CDR1 MNHEY, CDR2 SVGAGI. This CDR3 contains 15 residues.

J is TRBJ2-3 and V is TRBV28, with TRBD2 matching 16 bases. V dropped 3 bases and J dropped 5; count of bases not matched to a gene: 17. CDR3 length equals 21 residues. Germline V gene sequence: CDR1 MDHEN, CDR2 SYDVKM. The CDR3 DNA follows: TGTGCCAGCAGTTTCGTAGCCCTTCCCGGGACTAGCGGGAGGGCCCAAGATACGCAGTATTTT. This sequence encodes CASSFVALPGTSGRAQDTQYF.

The CDR3 here is CASSLPSAGKGETQYF. The CDR3 DNA reads TGTGCCAGCAGTTTACCGTCGGCAGGGAAAGGGGAGACCCAGTACTTC. The V gene is TRBV28, the J gene TRBJ2-5; D perhaps matches TRBD1 (5 bases). The CDR3 consists of 16 residues. Looked up from germline, CDR1 is MDHEN and CDR2 is SYDVKM. V lost 2 bases to trimming and J lost 5 bases, with 18 bases between them.

This sequence joins TRBV7-2 and TRBJ1-5; D gene ambiguous. Germline loops: CDR1 SGHTA, CDR2 FQGNSA. CDR3 length: 14 residues. V lost 2 bases to trimming and J lost 6 bases, with 11 bases between them. The CDR3 loop reads CASSLTGRSQPQHF. The DNA of the CDR3 is TGTGCCAGCAGCTTAACCGGGAGGAGTCAGCCCCAGCATTTT.

The genes are TRBV6-5 and TRBJ1-1, with D unresolved. Per germline, CDR1 MNHEY and CDR2 SVGAGI. The length of the CDR3 is 14 residues. The V end lost 6 bases, the J end lost 0 bases, and 11 bases lay between the germline ends. The CDR3 reads CASRAGSMNTEAFF. CDR3 coding DNA: TGTGCCAGCAGGGCGGGCAGCATGAACACTGAAGCTTTCTTT.

The J gene is TRBJ1-2, the V gene TRBV29-1; D unclear. Germline V gives CDR1 SQVTM, CDR2 ANQGSEA. With 0 bases removed from V and 3 bases from J, the gap between germline ends came to 2 bases. The CDR3 is 11 residues long. CDR3 residues: CSVEDDYGYTF. The CDR3 DNA sequence: TGCAGCGTTGAAGACGACTATGGCTACACCTTC.

V usage is TRBV6-1 and J usage is TRBJ1-2; perhaps TRBD1 as D (6 bases). The CDR3 consists of 13 residues. Trimming cost V 2 bases and J 8 bases, with 12 bases left between them. Germline V gene data show CDR1 as MNHNS and CDR2 as SASEGT. For the CDR3, the DNA is TGTGCCAGCAGTGAACGACAGGCTTTGGGCTACACCTTC. As protein: CASSERQALGYTF.

This chain joins TRBV9 and TRBJ2-1; possibly TRBD2 for D (5 bases). This CDR3 is built from 13 residues. CDR1 SGDLS and CDR2 YYNGEE come from the germline V gene. Trimming removed 3 bases from V and 3 bases from J, with 7 bases in between. Here the CDR3 reads CASSAGLYNEQFF. The CDR3 region has the DNA TGTGCCAGCAGCGCCGGACTCTACAATGAGCAGTTCTTC.

The chain recombines TRBV6-2 or TRBV6-3 with TRBJ2-3; D may be TRBD2 (6 bases). The CDR3 spans 16 residues. Germline V gives CDR1 MNHEY, CDR2 SVGEGT. V lost 2 bases, J lost 1 base, and 13 bases lay in between. This CDR3 is CASSYMGLPGTDTQYF. The DNA for the CDR3 is TGTGCCAGCAGTTACATGGGACTTCCCGGCACAGATACGCAGTATTTT.

The rearrangement joins TRBV5-1 to TRBJ2-3; TRBD2 aligns across 7 bases. With 0 bases clipped from V and 0 bases from J, the junction kept 10 bases outside the gene matches. The CDR3 contains 18 residues. Germline values: CDR1 SGHRS, CDR2 YFSETQ. CDR3 nucleotide sequence: TGCGCCAGCAGCTTGGACTGGCGGGAGAGGGGTAGCACAGATACGCAGTATTTT. This codes for CASSLDWRERGSTDTQYF.

The J gene is TRBJ1-4, the V gene TRBV12-3 or TRBV12-4; D perhaps matches TRBD1 (5 bases). The V gene lost 7 bases and the J gene lost 8 bases, with 11 bases spanning the gap. The CDR3 contains 12 residues. As DNA, the CDR3 is TGTGCCAGCACTCTGGGGCCCGAAAAACTGTTTTTT. Its protein product is CASTLGPEKLFF.

The V and J genes are TRBV24-1 and TRBJ2-1; D gene ambiguous. The CDR3 is 16 amino acids. Germline V gene lookup returns CDR1 KGHDR and CDR2 SFDVKD. V was clipped by 5 bases and J by 0 bases, with 13 bases between them. CDR3 sequence reads: CATSGNSPSSYNEQFF. DNA of the CDR3: TGTGCCACCAGTGGTAATAGCCCGAGCTCCTACAATGAGCAGTTCTTC.

This clone was seen only once. The chain combines TRBV2 with TRBJ1-5; 9 bases align to TRBD1. Germline CDR1 reads SNHLY; CDR2 reads FYNNEI. V was pared by 4 bases and J by 7 bases, with 8 bases of the junction left unmatched. There are 15 residues in the CDR3. The CDR3 region is CASSGGQGQRQPQHF. CDR3 DNA sequence: TGTGCCAGCAGTGGGGGACAGGGCCAAAGGCAGCCCCAGCATTTT.

The gene calls are TRBV5-1 and TRBJ2-3; 9 positions match TRBD2. This CDR3 is built from 18 residues. Germline CDR1 and CDR2: SGHRS and YFSETQ. The ends lost 0 bases at V and 0 bases at J; junction bases unmatched: 8. The CDR3 spells CASSLVVGSGGSTDTQYF. The CDR3 region has the DNA TGCGCCAGCAGCTTGGTGGTTGGTAGCGGGGGTAGCACAGATACGCAGTATTTT.

This chain joins TRBV11-2 and TRBJ2-7; D unclear. In germline, CDR1 is SGHAT, CDR2 FQNNGV. The CDR3 sequence is 13 residues long. Trimming removed 1 base at V and 5 bases at J, with 9 bases between. CDR3 nucleotide sequence: TGTGCCAGCAGCTTAGTCCGCGGCAACGAGCAGTACTTC. Amino acids: CASSLVRGNEQYF.

The chain couples TRBV7-9 to TRBJ2-5; D unresolved. V dropped 5 bases and J dropped 7 bases, with 11 bases sitting between them. CDR1 SEHNR and CDR2 FQNEAQ come from the germline V gene (reference sequence). This CDR3 has 12 residues. The CDR3 is CASSALPWTQYF. The CDR3 DNA reads as TGTGCCAGCAGCGCTCTACCGTGGACCCAGTACTTC.

J is TRBJ1-1 and V is TRBV7-9; 11 bases map to TRBD1. CDR1 and CDR2 (germline): SEHNR, FQNEAQ (reference sequence). The trim removed 5 bases at V and 4 bases at J, leaving 3 bases unmatched. The CDR3 consists of 14 residues. The DNA of the CDR3 is TGTGCCAGCAGCCGGGGGACAGGGGGCACTGAAGCTTTCTTT. It codes for CASSRGTGGTEAFF.

This rearrangement joins TRBV5-6 to TRBJ1-2; no clear D gene. CDR1 is SGHDT, CDR2 YYEEEE, per germline. The CDR3 length is 13 residues. V was pared by 0 bases and J by 7 bases, with 10 bases between. CDR3 residues: CASSLAGRAGYTF. The CDR3 DNA follows: TGTGCCAGCAGCTTGGCCGGGAGGGCTGGCTACACCTTC.

This clone was recorded once. The rearrangement uses TRBV6-2 or TRBV6-3 and TRBJ2-2, with unresolved D. V lost 5 bases to trimming and J lost 2 bases, with 12 bases between them. Germline V gene lookup returns CDR1 MNHEY and CDR2 SVGEGT. The CDR3 is made up of 15 amino acids. CDR3 protein: CASSGPRPNTGELFF. The DNA for the CDR3 is TGTGCCAGCAGTGGGCCGCGACCAAACACCGGGGAGCTGTTTTTT.

The table lists this clone with a count of one. The rearrangement links TRBV24-1 to TRBJ2-5, with 7 positions matching TRBD2. Trimming removed 5 bases from V and 5 bases from J; junction bases left unmatched: 4. Germline V CDR1 and CDR2: KGHDR, SFDVKD. This CDR3 has 13 residues. CDR3 nucleotide sequence: TGTGCCACCAGTGGGGGGGGGATGGAGACCCAGTACTTC. This translates into CATSGGGMETQYF.

As DNA, the CDR3 is TGCGCCAGCAGCCAAGATCAGGGCGACTATCAGCCCCAGCATTTT. This codes for CASSQDQGDYQPQHF. This chain uses TRBV4-1 with TRBJ1-5, with D perhaps TRBD1 (5 bases). CDR3 length: 15 amino acids. The germline V gene has CDR1 MGHRA and CDR2 YSYEKL. The V end was cut by 0 bases, the J end by 5 bases, with 11 bases between.